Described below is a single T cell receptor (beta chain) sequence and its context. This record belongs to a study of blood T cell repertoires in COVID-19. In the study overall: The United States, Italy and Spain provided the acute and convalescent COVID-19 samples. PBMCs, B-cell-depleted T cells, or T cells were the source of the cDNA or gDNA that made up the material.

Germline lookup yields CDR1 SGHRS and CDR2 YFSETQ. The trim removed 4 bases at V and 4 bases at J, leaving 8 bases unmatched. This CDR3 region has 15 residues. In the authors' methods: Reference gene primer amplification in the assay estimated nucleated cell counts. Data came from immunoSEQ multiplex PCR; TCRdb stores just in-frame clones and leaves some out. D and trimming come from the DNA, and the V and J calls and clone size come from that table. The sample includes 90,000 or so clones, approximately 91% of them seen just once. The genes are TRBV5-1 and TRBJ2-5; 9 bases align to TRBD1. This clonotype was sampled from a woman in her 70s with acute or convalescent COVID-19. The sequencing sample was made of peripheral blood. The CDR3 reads CASSGATGGGETQYF. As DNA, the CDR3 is TGCGCCAGCAGCGGAGCGACAGGGGGAGGAGAGACCCAGTACTTC. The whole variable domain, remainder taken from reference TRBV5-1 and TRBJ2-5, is KAGVTQTPRYLIKTRGQQVTLSCSPISGHRSVSWYQQTPGQGLQFLFEYFSETQRNKGNFPGRFSGRQFSNSRSEMNVSTLELGDSALYLCASSGATGGGETQYFGPGTRLLVL.